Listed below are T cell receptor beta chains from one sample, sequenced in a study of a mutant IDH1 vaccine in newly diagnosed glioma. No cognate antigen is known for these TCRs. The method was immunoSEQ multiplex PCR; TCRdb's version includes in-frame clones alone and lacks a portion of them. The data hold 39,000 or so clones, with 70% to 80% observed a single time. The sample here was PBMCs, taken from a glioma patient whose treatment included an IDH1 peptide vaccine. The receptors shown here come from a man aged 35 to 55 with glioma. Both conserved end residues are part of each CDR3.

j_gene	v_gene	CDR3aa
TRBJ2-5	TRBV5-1	CASSLVGGGAAETQYF
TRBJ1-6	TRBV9	CASSATTGTASNSPLHF
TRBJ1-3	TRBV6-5	CASRRTGDGNTIYF
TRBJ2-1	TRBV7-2	CASSLRDSTYNEQFF
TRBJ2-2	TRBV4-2	CASSRQDSNTGELFF
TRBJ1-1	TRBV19	CASSRRDRGSEAFF
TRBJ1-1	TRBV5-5	CASSLGQWVRF
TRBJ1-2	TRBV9	CASTGTPNGYTF
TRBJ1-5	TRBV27	CASRGTGTWPQHF
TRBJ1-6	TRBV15	CATSSRYRGQGSPLHF
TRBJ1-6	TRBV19	CASSARKSPLHF
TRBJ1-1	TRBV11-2	CASSLVGAYEAFF
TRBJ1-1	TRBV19	CASSQTENTEAFF
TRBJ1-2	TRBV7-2	CASSRWTGGGYTF
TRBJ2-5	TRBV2	CASTPRTGGVETQYF
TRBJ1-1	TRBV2	CAIAGTAATEAFF
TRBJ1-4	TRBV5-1	CASSGTGAANEKLFF
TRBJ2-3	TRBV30	CAWDARQGVGTQYF
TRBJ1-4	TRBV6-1	CASSEPGQGSEKLFF
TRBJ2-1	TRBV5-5	CASSRLVTDEQFF
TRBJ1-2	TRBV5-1	CASRDNYGYTF
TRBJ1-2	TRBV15	CATSRDYEGYYGYTF
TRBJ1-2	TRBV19	CASTDAGQGGSGYTF
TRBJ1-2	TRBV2	CASRGRRQRGYTF
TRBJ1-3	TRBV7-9	CASSLVSLSGNTIYF
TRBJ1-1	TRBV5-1	CASSLTTGNTEAFF
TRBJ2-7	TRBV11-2	CASNFGTGYEQYF
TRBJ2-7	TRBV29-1	CSVGARAGGPSSYEQYF
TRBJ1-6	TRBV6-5	CASSYVGSFSPLHF
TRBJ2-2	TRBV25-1	CASKGTGGADGELFF
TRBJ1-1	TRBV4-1	CASSQEPANTEAFF
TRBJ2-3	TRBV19	CATNRQGGTDTQYF
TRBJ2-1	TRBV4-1	CASSQGGAGGLYNEQFF
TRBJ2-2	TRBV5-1	CASQINLGNTGELFF
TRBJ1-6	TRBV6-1	CATRDYSSYNSPLHF
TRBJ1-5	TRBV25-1	CASSSGGGGSNQPQHF
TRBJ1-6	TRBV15	CATSRNSNSPLHF
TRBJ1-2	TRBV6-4	CASSGVYGYTF
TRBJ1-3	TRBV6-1	CASSEAGPGNTIYF
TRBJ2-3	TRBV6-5	CASSGLTRGTQYF
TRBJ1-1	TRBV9	CASSEPQGMNTEAFF
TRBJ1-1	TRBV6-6	CASNFRHNTEAFF
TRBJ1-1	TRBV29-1	CSAGLATEAFF
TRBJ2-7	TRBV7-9	CASSFGAGGPADEQYF
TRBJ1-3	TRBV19	CASSIAGSGNTIYF
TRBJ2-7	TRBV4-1	CASSQEIGRYYEQYF
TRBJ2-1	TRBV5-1	CASSLRTSGGLYNEQFF
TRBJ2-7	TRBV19	CASSMATGDTYEQYF
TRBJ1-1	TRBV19	CASKTQGNTEAFF
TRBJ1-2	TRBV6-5	CASSLSGLDGYTF
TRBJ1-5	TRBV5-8	CASSPARGGNQPQHF
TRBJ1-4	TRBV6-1	CASNPGWPPGEKLFF
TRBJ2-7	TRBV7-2	CASSSSPWGNEQYF
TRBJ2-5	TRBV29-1	CSVKGEETQYF
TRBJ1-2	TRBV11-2	CASSAETTYGYTF